Here is one T cell receptor (beta chain) with its context. Its antigen is not known. This specimen belongs to a study of cytomegalovirus exposure and HLA in healthy donors. Overall study results and limits: It was reportedly the case that the classifier diagnosed cytomegalovirus status with high specificity and sensitivity. 164 TCR beta chains were listed as cytomegalovirus-associated. A few CMV-associated chains were confirmed in vitro to be specific for CMV antigens.

The CDR3 totals 12 residues. The V end was cut by 1 base, the J end by 4 bases, with 4 bases between. CDR1 and CDR2 from the germline V gene are SGHDN and FVKESK. Measured with immunoSEQ multiplex PCR; TCRdb has only the in-frame clones, and not every one. The sample lists over 200,000 clones; 88% were seen once. The chain has TRBV14 and TRBJ1-1; D gene unclear. The TCR was taken from a woman between 18 and 30 years old in good health and CMV-seronegative. The sequencing sample was made of PBMCs. The CDR3 reads CASSQASTEAFF. CDR3 sequence (DNA): TGTGCCAGCAGCCAAGCATCCACTGAAGCTTTCTTT.